Following are 21 T cell receptor beta chains from one sample sequenced in a study of shared clonotypes between healthy human individuals. Produced via immunoSEQ multiplex PCR; TCRdb's table is partial and in-frame only. Of millions of clones listed, 93% are singletons. What was sequenced was naive CD4+ T cells from PBMCs. The subset denotes: CD45RA+ positively selected. The receptor set was obtained from a young man in good health. Some clones in this sample may be carry-over from other donors' samples.

The chain uses TRBV5-1 and TRBJ2-1; 10 bases match TRBD2. The CDR3 has 15 residues. The V gene end was trimmed by 3 bases and the J gene end by 7 bases; junction bases not matched to a gene: 7. Germline V gene sequence: CDR1 SGHRS, CDR2 YFSETQ. CDR3 bases: TGCGCCAGCAGCTCAGCGGGAGGGCCGGGGAATGAGCAGTTCTTC. It codes for CASSSAGGPGNEQFF.

As for this clone: This specimen includes other DNA sequences encoding the same CDR3. The gene calls are TRBV7-2 and TRBJ1-3; unclear D gene. The germline V gene encodes CDR1 SGHTA and CDR2 FQGNSA. V was pared by 5 bases and J by 4 bases, with 9 bases between. This CDR3 contains 13 residues. CDR3 DNA: TGTGCCAGCAGCCCTTTTACGGGAAACACCATATATTTT. It specifies CASSPFTGNTIYF.

This CDR3 is CASSVGQGVNEQFF. Written as DNA, the CDR3 is TGTGCCAGCAGCGTAGGGCAGGGGGTCAATGAGCAGTTCTTC. The V call is TRBV9, the J call TRBJ2-1; 7 bases align to TRBD1. The CDR3 sequence is 14 residues long. The germline V gene has CDR1 SGDLS and CDR2 YYNGEE. Unmatched junction bases numbered 3, after V lost 0 bases and J lost 6 bases.

The V call is TRBV6-1, the J call TRBJ1-1; D is undetermined. Trimming shortened V by 2 bases and J by 1 base, and 8 bases separated the two germline ends. Germline CDR1 reads MNHNS; CDR2 reads SASEGT. CDR3 length equals 14 residues. Written as DNA, the CDR3 is TGTGCCAGCAGTGAACACTCCCGGAACACTGAAGCTTTCTTT. It encodes CASSEHSRNTEAFF.

The chain recombines TRBV29-1 with TRBJ1-2, with D maybe TRBD1 (5 bases). The CDR3 covers 13 residues. V shed 0 bases and J shed 8 bases, with 13 bases lying between them. Per germline, CDR1 SQVTM and CDR2 ANQGSEA. The DNA for the CDR3 is TGCAGCGTTGAAGAAGGGCAGGGAAGCGGCTACACCTTC. Its translation: CSVEEGQGSGYTF.

The chain joins TRBV7-7 to TRBJ2-3; 9 bases map to TRBD1. CDR1 is SSHAT and CDR2 is FNYEAQ in the germline V gene (reference sequence). The CDR3 has 15 residues. J lost 0 bases, V lost 5 bases, and 3 bases had no gene match. In DNA, the CDR3 is TGTGCCAGCAGCACGACAGGGGGAAGCACAGATACGCAGTATTTT. It is translated as CASSTTGGSTDTQYF.

The J gene is TRBJ2-7, the V gene TRBV11-2; 14 bases are shared with TRBD2. Looked up from germline, CDR1 is SGHAT and CDR2 is FQNNGV. The CDR3 is 18 residues long. The junction had 10 bases not matched to a gene; V was cut back by 6 bases and J by 0 bases. The CDR3: CASRPGTSGGRTSYEQYF. The CDR3 nucleotides read TGTGCCAGCAGACCCGGGACTAGCGGGGGAAGGACCTCCTACGAGCAGTACTTC.

The chain combines TRBV6-5 with TRBJ1-2; D may be TRBD1 (6 bases). Germline lookup yields CDR1 MNHEY and CDR2 SVGAGI. The CDR3 has 14 residues. Trimming took off 2 bases at V and 7 bases at J, with 14 bases between the two ends. This CDR3 reads CASSYGQGLAGYTF. CDR3 DNA sequence: TGTGCCAGCAGTTACGGGCAGGGGCTTGCTGGCTACACCTTC.

The chain recombines TRBV6-1 with TRBJ2-3; D gene ambiguous. Germline CDR1 and CDR2: MNHNS and SASEGT. V lost 6 bases, J lost 0 bases, and 7 bases lay in between. The CDR3 length is 13 residues. The CDR3 bases are TGTGCCAGCAGCTCGGAGAGCACAGATACGCAGTATTTT. Amino acids: CASSSESTDTQYF.

As to this clone: The identical CDR3 is also encoded by other nucleotide sequences in the sample. V and J are TRBV7-2 and TRBJ1-5, with 7 bases identical to TRBD1. CDR1 and CDR2 (germline): SGHTA, FQGNSA. Trimming removed 5 bases from V and 2 bases from J; junction bases left unmatched: 6. CDR3 length: 15 residues. CDR3 amino acids: CASSPTGVGNQPQHF. The CDR3 bases are TGTGCCAGCAGCCCCACAGGGGTAGGCAATCAGCCCCAGCATTTT.

The rearrangement uses TRBV9 and TRBJ2-1; D is possibly TRBD2 (6 bases). Looked up from germline, CDR1 is SGDLS and CDR2 is YYNGEE. V was trimmed by 3 bases and J by 5 bases, leaving 12 bases between them. The CDR3 is made up of 14 amino acids. CDR3 in amino acids: CASSAMTSHNEQFF. The DNA for the CDR3 is TGTGCCAGCAGCGCGATGACTAGTCACAATGAGCAGTTCTTC.

J is TRBJ1-1 and V is TRBV5-4; D is unresolved. V lost 4 bases, J lost 1 base, and 14 bases lay in between. Germline V gene data show CDR1 as SGHNT and CDR2 as YYREEE (reference sequence). This CDR3 is built from 15 residues. The CDR3 is CASSLRTGKNTEAFF. CDR3 in DNA: TGTGCCAGCAGCCTTCGGACGGGGAAGAACACTGAAGCTTTCTTT.

This clone has a handful of counts. The same CDR3 also results from other DNA sequences found in this sample. The chain employs TRBV28 and TRBJ1-2, with no clear D. V shed 3 bases and J shed 3 bases, with 5 bases lying between them. The germline V gene has CDR1 MDHEN and CDR2 SYDVKM. The CDR3 has 12 amino acids. The CDR3 nucleotides read TGTGCCAGCAGTTTTCAGGACTATGGCTACACCTTC. Translating it yields CASSFQDYGYTF.

V usage is TRBV7-9 and J usage is TRBJ2-7; weak D call: TRBD1 (6 bases). The CDR3 has 12 residues. Trimming pared 5 bases from V and 6 bases from J, leaving 11 bases between. The germline CDR1 and CDR2 sequences are SEHNR and FQNEAQ (reference sequence). CDR3 nucleotide sequence: TGTGCCAGCAGCGAACAGGGTCCCGAGCAGTACTTC. It encodes CASSEQGPEQYF. Full variable domain (remainder filled in from reference TRBV7-9 and TRBJ2-7): DTGVSQNPRHKITKRGQNVTFRCDPISEHNRLYWYRQTLGQGPEFLTYFQNEAQLEKSRLLSDRFSAERPKGSFSTLEIQRTEQGDSAMYLCASSEQGPEQYFGPGTRLTVT.

In regard to this clone: Distinct nucleotide sequences in the sample also encode this CDR3. This chain connects TRBV7-9 to TRBJ2-5, with 7 bases fitting TRBD1. Germline V lookup: CDR1 SEHNR, CDR2 FQNEAQ (reference sequence). This CDR3 region has 13 residues. V shed 5 bases and J 5 bases; nucleotides not matched to a gene: 5. CDR3 residues: CASSRGQGETQYF. CDR3 nucleotides: TGTGCCAGCAGCAGGGGGCAGGGGGAGACCCAGTACTTC.

This clone was seen a handful of times. V usage is TRBV28 and J usage is TRBJ1-4, with a tentative D call TRBD1 (5 bases). This CDR3 has 13 residues. Deletions cut 3 bases from V and 11 bases from J, with 13 bases between. The germline V gene has CDR1 MDHEN and CDR2 SYDVKM. The CDR3 reads CASSLVQRGKLFF. The CDR3 coding sequence is TGTGCCAGCAGTTTGGTTCAGAGGGGCAAACTGTTTTTT.

In its sample, this clone was seen a few times. The same CDR3 arises from other DNA sequences in this sample as well. V gene TRBV4-2 combines with J gene TRBJ1-1; TRBD1 might be the D (5 bases). Trimming stripped 1 base from V and 5 bases from J, with 8 bases between. Germline CDR1 and CDR2: LGHNA and YNFKEQ. This CDR3 has 13 residues. CDR3 region: CASSQVGGTEAFF. The CDR3, as DNA: TGTGCCAGCAGCCAAGTTGGGGGGACTGAAGCTTTCTTT.

The V call is TRBV7-6, the J call TRBJ2-7; maybe TRBD1 (6 bases). The CDR3 has 17 residues. Deletions cut 1 base from V and 2 bases from J, with 18 bases between. Germline CDR1 is SGHVS and CDR2 is FNYEAQ. The CDR3 here is CASSLVPARGDTYEQYF. As DNA, the CDR3 is TGTGCCAGCAGCTTAGTCCCGGCCAGGGGCGATACCTACGAGCAGTACTTC. The variable domain in full, completed from reference TRBV7-6 and TRBJ2-7, reads GAGVSQSPRYKVTKRGQDVALRCDPISGHVSLYWYRQALGQGPEFLTYFNYEAQQDKSGLPNDRFSAERPEGSISTLTIQRTEQRDSAMYRCASSLVPARGDTYEQYFGPGTRLTVT.

The chain recombines TRBV28 with TRBJ2-7, with 9 bases aligning to TRBD1. Germline CDR1 and CDR2: MDHEN and SYDVKM. Unmatched junction bases numbered 6, after V lost 6 bases and J lost 6 bases. The CDR3 covers 13 residues. The CDR3: CASRSQGAAEQYF. The CDR3 DNA is TGTGCCAGCAGATCACAGGGGGCGGCCGAGCAGTACTTC.

The rearrangement uses TRBV6-6 and TRBJ2-1; 12 nucleotides align to TRBD2. CDR3 length: 16 residues. Per germline, CDR1 MNHNY and CDR2 SVGAGI (reference sequence). V lost 5 bases, J lost 3 bases, and 5 bases stayed unmatched. CDR3 amino acids: CASSARTSGNYNEQFF. The CDR3 DNA sequence: TGTGCCAGCAGTGCAAGGACTAGCGGGAACTACAATGAGCAGTTCTTC.

The chain links TRBV7-2 to TRBJ1-2; maybe TRBD1 (6 bases). CDR1 SGHTA and CDR2 FQGNSA come from the germline V gene. The CDR3 is 16 residues long. V lost 5 bases, J lost 2 bases, and 18 bases lay in between. Here the CDR3 DNA reads TGTGCCAGCAGCCGCGATCTAAGGGGGGAGAACTATGGCTACACCTTC. Its protein is CASSRDLRGENYGYTF.